A selection of T cell receptor beta chains follows, all from one sample in a study of beta chain features in type 1 diabetes. The assay was immunoSEQ multiplex PCR, and TCRdb's table has in-frame clones only and misses some. Here the sample spans approximately 260,000 clones, roughly 20% being singletons. Sequenced input: naive CD4+ T cells from blood. These receptors came from a woman in her 40s with type 1 diabetes. The CDR3 runs from the conserved cysteine through the conserved F or W.

CDR3aa: CASSPGLAVNEQFF; v_gene: TRBV5-1; j_gene: TRBJ2-1
CDR3aa: CASSPAAYTEAFF; v_gene: TRBV25-1; j_gene: TRBJ1-1
CDR3aa: CASSLAGGPYQPQHF; v_gene: TRBV5-1; j_gene: TRBJ1-5
CDR3aa: CASSVTAGRSYEQYF; v_gene: TRBV9; j_gene: TRBJ2-7
CDR3aa: CASSYSGTGNYGYTF; v_gene: TRBV6-5; j_gene: TRBJ1-2
CDR3aa: CASSPRLAEETQYF; v_gene: TRBV7-9; j_gene: TRBJ2-5
CDR3aa: CASSLGDAQYNSPLHF; v_gene: TRBV5-4; j_gene: TRBJ1-6
CDR3aa: CSVAGRQGTDTQYF; v_gene: TRBV29-1; j_gene: TRBJ2-3
CDR3aa: CASSLAGQRGETQYF; v_gene: TRBV7-2; j_gene: TRBJ2-5
CDR3aa: CASRLQGQETQYF; v_gene: TRBV10-3; j_gene: TRBJ2-5
CDR3aa: CASSYGLEQNIQYF; v_gene: TRBV7-2; j_gene: TRBJ2-4
CDR3aa: CASSHWTSEEETQYF; v_gene: TRBV7-2; j_gene: TRBJ2-5
CDR3aa: CASSLRGTGVTDTQYF; v_gene: TRBV5-6; j_gene: TRBJ2-3
CDR3aa: CASSPQANTGELFF; v_gene: TRBV7-3; j_gene: TRBJ2-2
CDR3aa: CSVAGTTYEQYF; v_gene: TRBV29-1; j_gene: TRBJ2-7
CDR3aa: CAWSVNSETQYF; v_gene: TRBV30; j_gene: TRBJ2-5
CDR3aa: CASSEFGRIHEQYF; v_gene: TRBV25-1; j_gene: TRBJ2-7
CDR3aa: CASSQSRTEGPQHF; v_gene: TRBV16; j_gene: TRBJ1-5
CDR3aa: CASSLGLAGGAGELFF; v_gene: TRBV4-2; j_gene: TRBJ2-2
CDR3aa: CASSGLAGFRGEQYF; v_gene: TRBV4-2; j_gene: TRBJ2-7
CDR3aa: CASSPGGGRAGETQYF; v_gene: TRBV5-4; j_gene: TRBJ2-5
CDR3aa: CSVEDRARPETQYF; v_gene: TRBV29-1; j_gene: TRBJ2-5
CDR3aa: CASSPVGGANVLTF; v_gene: TRBV25-1; j_gene: TRBJ2-6
CDR3aa: CAWSVGAGGYNEQFF; v_gene: TRBV30; j_gene: TRBJ2-1
CDR3aa: CASSYPQIYEQYF; v_gene: TRBV6-6; j_gene: TRBJ2-7